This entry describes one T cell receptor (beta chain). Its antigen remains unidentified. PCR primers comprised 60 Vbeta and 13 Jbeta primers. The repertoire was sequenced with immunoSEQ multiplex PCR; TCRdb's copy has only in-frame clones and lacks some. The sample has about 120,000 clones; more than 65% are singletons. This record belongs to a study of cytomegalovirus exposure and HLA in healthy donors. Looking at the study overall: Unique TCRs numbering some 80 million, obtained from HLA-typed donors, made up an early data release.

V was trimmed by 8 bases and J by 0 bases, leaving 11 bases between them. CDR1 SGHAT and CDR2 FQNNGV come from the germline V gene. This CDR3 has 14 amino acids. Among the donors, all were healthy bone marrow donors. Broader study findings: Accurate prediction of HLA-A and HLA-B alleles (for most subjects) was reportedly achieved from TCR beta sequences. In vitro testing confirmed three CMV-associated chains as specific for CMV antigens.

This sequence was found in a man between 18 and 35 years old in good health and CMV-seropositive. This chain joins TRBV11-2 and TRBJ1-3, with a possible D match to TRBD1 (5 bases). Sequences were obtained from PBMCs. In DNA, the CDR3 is TGTGCCAGCGGCCGACAGAGCTCTGGAAACACCATATATTTT. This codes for CASGRQSSGNTIYF.